A single sample is the source of the 15 T cell receptor beta chains below, sequenced in a study of cytomegalovirus exposure and HLA in healthy donors. PCR was performed using 60 Vbeta and 13 Jbeta primers. Using immunoSEQ multiplex PCR, the repertoire was profiled, and TCRdb retains in-frame clones only, with some absent. The data hold some 150,000 clones, with around three fifths observed a single time. Sequenced material: PBMCs. These receptor sequences come from a woman aged 25 to 39 in good health and CMV-seropositive.

This chain links TRBV5-8 with TRBJ1-5, with 7 bases that match TRBD1. V was clipped by 5 bases and J by 3 bases; unmatched bases: 2. Germline CDR1 reads SGHTS; CDR2 reads YDEGEE. The CDR3 runs to 13 residues. CDR3 in amino acids: CASRQGSNQPQHF. The CDR3, as DNA: TGTGCCAGCAGACAGGGGTCCAATCAGCCCCAGCATTTT.

The V call is TRBV9, the J call TRBJ2-3; TRBD2 is a possible D gene (6 bases). V lost 4 bases, J lost 6 bases, and 21 bases lay in between. Germline V lookup: CDR1 SGDLS, CDR2 YYNGEE. CDR3 length equals 16 residues. The CDR3 protein is CASSLTMAGLADTQYF. The CDR3 nucleotides read TGTGCCAGCAGCCTTACGATGGCAGGGCTAGCGGATACGCAGTATTTT.

This clone was picked up a small number of times. The chain has TRBV11-3 and TRBJ2-7; possible D gene TRBD2, 6 bases. There are 13 residues in the CDR3. V lost 2 bases and J lost 3, with 8 bases in between. CDR1 is SGHNT, CDR2 YENEEA, per germline. CDR3 loop: CASSLIGGYEQYF. Written as DNA, the CDR3 is TGTGCCAGCAGCTTAATCGGGGGCTACGAGCAGTACTTC. Full variable domain (missing parts from reference TRBV11-3 and TRBJ2-7): EAGVVQSPRYKIIEKKQPVAFWCNPISGHNTLYWYLQNLGQGPELLIRYENEEAVDDSQLPKDRFSAERLKGVDSTLKIQPAELGDSAVYLCASSLIGGYEQYFGPGTRLTVT.

The DNA of the CDR3 is TGTGCCTGGAGTTATGCCGCGGCAGATACGCAGTATTTT. This sequence encodes CAWSYAAADTQYF. The chain combines TRBV30 with TRBJ2-3; D not certain. CDR1 GTSNPN and CDR2 SVGIG come from the germline V gene (reference sequence). V was shortened by 2 bases and J by 4 bases, with 10 bases between the two germline ends. CDR3 length equals 13 residues.

This clone was seen only a few times. J is TRBJ1-5 and V is TRBV2; TRBD1 is a possible D gene (6 bases). Per the germline V gene, CDR1 is SNHLY and CDR2 is FYNNEI. The CDR3 totals 14 residues. Trimming left V 6 bases short and J 6 bases short, with 15 bases between. CDR3 region: CASSGTYEIQPQHF. In DNA, the CDR3 is TGTGCCAGCAGCGGGACATATGAAATTCAGCCCCAGCATTTT.

V usage is TRBV23-1 and J usage is TRBJ1-2; D is possibly TRBD1 (5 bases). TRBV23-1 is an ORF, and what it does is uncertain. This CDR3 has 14 residues. Trimming stripped 2 bases from V and 8 bases from J, with 15 bases between. The CDR3 DNA reads TGCGCCAGCAGTCAAGGGATGGGGGGGGAGGGCTACACCTTC. Translating gives CASSQGMGGEGYTF.

The chain combines TRBV13 with TRBJ2-5; TRBD1 matches at 8 bases. The DNA end favors TRBJ2-7, so the J call may be wrong. The germline gives CDR1 PRHDT, CDR2 FYEKMQ (reference sequence). This CDR3 region has 14 residues. CDR3 region: CASRYGQGGDEQYF. The CDR3 nucleotides are TGTGCCAGCAGATACGGACAGGGAGGCGACGAGCAGTACTTC.

This rearrangement joins TRBV10-3 to TRBJ1-2; 8 bases align to TRBD1. This CDR3 spans 15 amino acids. J gave up 1 base and V 5 bases, and 6 bases lay outside the gene matches. From germline, CDR1 is ENHRY and CDR2 SYGVKD. CDR3 amino acids: CAISFQGAHNYGYTF. The CDR3 coding sequence is TGTGCCATCAGTTTTCAGGGGGCGCATAACTATGGCTACACCTTC.

The V and J genes are TRBV2 and TRBJ1-2; maybe TRBD1 (5 bases). Germline V gives CDR1 SNHLY, CDR2 FYNNEI. CDR3 length equals 12 residues. The V end lost 8 bases, the J end lost 1 base, and 8 bases lay between the germline ends. CDR3 region: CASHRFNYGYTF. In nucleotides, the CDR3 is TGTGCCAGCCACAGGTTTAACTATGGCTACACCTTC.

The chain couples TRBV28 to TRBJ1-5; possibly TRBD1 for D (5 bases). Per the germline V gene, CDR1 is MDHEN and CDR2 is SYDVKM. Trimming took off 2 bases at V and 0 bases at J, with 11 bases between the two ends. This CDR3 spans 16 amino acids. The CDR3 nucleotides read TGTGCCAGCAGTTTAGGGGCCACATATAGCAATCAGCCCCAGCATTTT. It encodes CASSLGATYSNQPQHF.

This clone was detected a few times. The chain carries TRBV5-3 and TRBJ2-7; 8 nucleotides match TRBD2. TRBV5-3 is annotated as an ORF whose role is uncertain. This CDR3 contains 14 residues. The junction had 0 bases not matched to a gene; V was cut back by 1 base and J by 0 bases. The CDR3 DNA reads TGTGCCAGAAGCTTGCGGGGGGGCTCCTACGAGCAGTACTTC. Amino acids: CARSLRGGSYEQYF.

V gene TRBV5-6 combines with J gene TRBJ2-1; D gene unclear. Germline V CDR1 and CDR2: SGHDT, YYEEEE. The ends were cut back, 0 bases at V and 9 bases at J, with 10 bases in the middle. The CDR3 is 13 residues long. The CDR3 DNA is TGTGCCAGCAGCTTGGGAGGATACGGTGAGCAGTTCTTC. Translation: CASSLGGYGEQFF.

The chain employs TRBV4-1 and TRBJ2-7; 9 bases line up with TRBD1. Germline V lookup: CDR1 MGHRA, CDR2 YSYEKL. V lost 0 bases, J lost 3 bases, and 3 bases stayed unmatched. The CDR3 loop spans 15 amino acids. CDR3 loop: CASSQEGTGIYEQYF. The CDR3 DNA sequence: TGCGCCAGCAGCCAAGAGGGGACAGGGATCTACGAGCAGTACTTC.

V and J are TRBV6-6 and TRBJ2-3, with D possibly TRBD2 on 7 matching bases. Looked up from germline, CDR1 is MNHNY and CDR2 is SVGAGI (reference sequence). Deletions cut 8 bases from V and 6 bases from J, with 12 bases between. CDR3 length: 12 amino acids. CDR3 sequence (DNA): TGTGCCAGCGGGGGGGCTTGGGATACGCAGTATTTT. It specifies CASGGAWDTQYF.

The genes are TRBV6-5 and TRBJ1-1, with 10 bases aligning to TRBD1. The CDR3 loop spans 16 amino acids. V trimming: 1 base; J trimming: 7 bases; junction bases outside the gene matches: 9. Germline lookup yields CDR1 MNHEY and CDR2 SVGAGI. The CDR3 DNA reads as TGTGCCAGCAGTTACTTCCTTGGGACAGGGGAGAATGAAGCTTTCTTT. This codes for CASSYFLGTGENEAFF.